This is a list of T cell receptor beta chains from one sample in a study of cytomegalovirus exposure and HLA in healthy donors. TCRdb's copy holds only in-frame clones and misses some; the assay was immunoSEQ multiplex PCR. Among 100,000 to 150,000 clones listed, about 80% were seen once. The sample was PBMCs. The receptors stem from a boy aged 2 to 10 in good health and CMV-seronegative. Each CDR3 is given with its conserved first and last residue. D genes are given only for firm matches. Only some rows state a clone size, as once, few, many or a class for expanded clones.

D: TRBD1
size: NA
J: TRBJ1-4
V: TRBV4-3
DNA: TGCGCCAGCAGCCAGATTCCACAGGGGAATGAAAAACTGTTTTTT
CDR3: CASSQIPQGNEKLFF

D: NA
size: NA
J: TRBJ2-2
V: TRBV27
DNA: TGTGCCAGCAGTTTAGGGGCAGGGGAAACCGGGGAGCTGTTTTTT
CDR3: CASSLGAGETGELFF

D: TRBD2
size: NA
J: TRBJ2-1
V: TRBV27
DNA: TGTGCCAGCAGCCCTCGGACTAGCGGGAGCTCCTACAATGAGCAGTTCTTC
CDR3: CASSPRTSGSSYNEQFF

D: NA
size: NA
J: TRBJ2-1
V: TRBV18
DNA: TGTGCCAGCTCACCAGGCGGCTCCTACAATGAGCAGTTCTTC
CDR3: CASSPGGSYNEQFF

D: TRBD1
size: NA
J: TRBJ1-2
V: TRBV10-2
DNA: TGCGCCAGCAGCCCCGGGACAGTCTATGGCTACACCTTC
CDR3: CASSPGTVYGYTF

D: TRBD1
size: NA
J: TRBJ1-5
V: TRBV27
DNA: TGTGCCAGCAGTGAGACAGGGAATCAGCCCCAGCATTTT
CDR3: CASSETGNQPQHF

D: TRBD1
size: NA
J: TRBJ1-5
V: TRBV15
DNA: TGTGCCACCAGCATCCGAGGGGGCGGACAGCCCCAGCATTTT
CDR3: CATSIRGGGQPQHF

D: NA
size: few
J: TRBJ1-2
V: TRBV5-1
DNA: TGCGCCAGCAACCTAGGACGTCTGGGAGGTGGCTACACCTTC
CDR3: CASNLGRLGGGYTF

D: TRBD1
size: NA
J: TRBJ1-6
V: TRBV10-3
DNA: TGTGCCATCAGTGATACAGGGGGGAATTCACCCCTCCACTTT
CDR3: CAISDTGGNSPLHF

D: NA
size: NA
J: TRBJ2-6
V: TRBV6-1
DNA: TGTGCCAGCAGTGAATACGGGGGAGGTGGGGCCAACGTCCTGACTTTC
CDR3: CASSEYGGGGANVLTF

D: NA
size: NA
J: TRBJ1-2
V: TRBV10-1
DNA: TGCGCCAGCAGTGAGTCGAGCCAGCCCCAGGGAAACTATGGCTACACCTTC
CDR3: CASSESSQPQGNYGYTF

D: TRBD2
size: NA
J: TRBJ2-5
V: TRBV7-2
DNA: TGTGCCAGCAGCTTAGGGACTAGCGGGGGGAGTCAGTACTTC
CDR3: CASSLGTSGGSQYF

D: NA
size: NA
J: TRBJ2-7
V: TRBV6-1
DNA: TGTGCCAGCAGTGAGAGGTTGTGGGGCAGAAGCGAGCAGTACTTC
CDR3: CASSERLWGRSEQYF

D: NA
size: NA
J: TRBJ1-1
V: TRBV10-1
DNA: TGCGCCAGCAGTGAGTCGGAGGGCAGGGTTGCTTTCTTT
CDR3: CASSESEGRVAFF

D: NA
size: few
J: TRBJ1-5
V: TRBV6-5
DNA: TGTGCCAGCAGACCCTCCGGGAATCGCCAGCCCCAGCATTTT
CDR3: CASRPSGNRQPQHF

D: NA
size: few
J: TRBJ1-1
V: TRBV27
DNA: TGTGCCAGCAGTCTGACAGCTTACACTGAAGCTTTCTTT
CDR3: CASSLTAYTEAFF

D: TRBD1
size: NA
J: TRBJ1-2
V: TRBV5-1
DNA: TGCGCCAGCAGCCCCAATACAGGGGCTAACTATGGCTACACCTTC
CDR3: CASSPNTGANYGYTF

D: TRBD1
size: few
J: TRBJ1-2
V: TRBV9
DNA: TGTGCCAGCAGCGCACAGGGGGCGGGTGTTTATGGCTACACCTTC
CDR3: CASSAQGAGVYGYTF

D: NA
size: NA
J: TRBJ2-1
V: TRBV27
DNA: TGTGCCAGCAGTTCCCTCCAACCGGGTGAGCAGTTCTTC
CDR3: CASSSLQPGEQFF

D: NA
size: few
J: TRBJ1-5
V: TRBV6-6
DNA: TGTGCCAGCAGTTACGCCGACTGGTATAGCAATCAGCCCCAGCATTTT
CDR3: CASSYADWYSNQPQHF

D: NA
size: once
J: TRBJ1-4
V: TRBV9
DNA: TGTGCCAGCAGCCTAGACTTCGAGGGTAATGAAAAACTGTTTTTT
CDR3: CASSLDFEGNEKLFF

D: TRBD2
size: NA
J: TRBJ2-1
V: TRBV4-2
DNA: TGTGCCAGCAGCCAAGATACTAGCGGGTCCTACAATGAGCAGTTCTTC
CDR3: CASSQDTSGSYNEQFF

D: NA
size: once
J: TRBJ2-2
V: TRBV6-1
DNA: TGTGCCAGCAGCCCGACAGGGGAGGGGTCCGGGGAGCTGTTTTTT
CDR3: CASSPTGEGSGELFF

D: TRBD2
size: NA
J: TRBJ2-2
V: TRBV9
DNA: TGTGCCAGCAGCGTAGCCCGGACTAGCGACACCGGGGAGCTGTTTTTT
CDR3: CASSVARTSDTGELFF

D: TRBD1
size: once
J: TRBJ1-5
V: TRBV19
DNA: TGTGCCAGTAGTCCCCTCGGACAGGCAAATCAGCCCCAGCATTTT
CDR3: CASSPLGQANQPQHF

D: NA
size: NA
J: TRBJ2-5
V: TRBV4-1
DNA: TGCGCCAGCAGCCAAGGGGACACCCAAGAGACCCAGTACTTC
CDR3: CASSQGDTQETQYF

D: TRBD2
size: NA
J: TRBJ2-5
V: TRBV27
DNA: TGTGCCAGCAGTTTCGCGGGGGATTACCAAGAGACCCAGTACTTC
CDR3: CASSFAGDYQETQYF

D: NA
size: NA
J: TRBJ2-1
V: TRBV9
DNA: TGTGCCAGCAGCCCTAGCCCGACTAGCAATGAGCAGTTCTTC
CDR3: CASSPSPTSNEQFF

D: TRBD1
size: NA
J: TRBJ2-3
V: TRBV14
DNA: TGTGCCAGCAGCCAAGGCTGGACAGGGGAGAAGGTAGCAGATACGCAGTATTTT
CDR3: CASSQGWTGEKVADTQYF

D: NA
size: NA
J: TRBJ1-3
V: TRBV5-6
DNA: TGTGCCAGCAGCCCAACGGGAGGGGACACCATATATTTT
CDR3: CASSPTGGDTIYF

D: TRBD1
size: NA
J: TRBJ2-6
V: TRBV15
DNA: TGTGCCACCAGCGAGGGAAAGGGGGCCACTGGGGCCAACGTCCTGACTTTC
CDR3: CATSEGKGATGANVLTF

D: TRBD1
size: NA
J: TRBJ1-6
V: TRBV27
DNA: TGTGCCAGCGGGGGACAGGGACGGTCACCCCTCCACTTT
CDR3: CASGGQGRSPLHF

D: TRBD1
size: NA
J: TRBJ1-5
V: TRBV19
DNA: TGTGCCAGTAGTACTCGGACAGGCCAAAGCAATCAGCCCCAGCATTTT
CDR3: CASSTRTGQSNQPQHF

D: NA
size: NA
J: TRBJ1-5
V: TRBV10-3
DNA: TGTGCCATCAGTGACATTAGCAATCAGCCCCAGCATTTT
CDR3: CAISDISNQPQHF

D: NA
size: NA
J: TRBJ1-5
V: TRBV6-6
DNA: TGTGCCAGCAGTTACGAGGTTGATCAGCCCCAGCATTTT
CDR3: CASSYEVDQPQHF

D: NA
size: NA
J: TRBJ2-7
V: TRBV5-6
DNA: TGTGCCAGCAGCTTGGACGGCTACGAGCAGTACTTC
CDR3: CASSLDGYEQYF

D: TRBD1
size: NA
J: TRBJ1-2
V: TRBV5-4
DNA: TGTGCCAGCAGCGACAACAGGGGCTATGGCTACACCTTC
CDR3: CASSDNRGYGYTF

D: TRBD1
size: NA
J: TRBJ1-2
V: TRBV29-1
DNA: TGCACACTGGACAGGGCCTATGGCTACACCTTC
CDR3: CTLDRAYGYTF

D: NA
size: once
J: TRBJ1-2
V: TRBV9
DNA: TGTGCCAGCAGCGTAGCTGGAACAGGGAACTATGGCTACACCTTC
CDR3: CASSVAGTGNYGYTF

D: NA
size: NA
J: TRBJ1-2
V: TRBV6-1
DNA: TGTGCCAGCAGTGAGAGCCCTACGGGGGAAGGAAATGGCTACACCTTC
CDR3: CASSESPTGEGNGYTF

D: TRBD2
size: few
J: TRBJ2-1
V: TRBV19
DNA: TGTGCCAGTAAAGGGGCTAGCGGGTTCAATGAGCAGTTCTTC
CDR3: CASKGASGFNEQFF

D: TRBD2
size: few
J: TRBJ2-1
V: TRBV6-1
DNA: TGTGCCAGCAGTGCCTGGACTAGCGGGAGGCGTGATGAGCAGTTCTTC
CDR3: CASSAWTSGRRDEQFF

D: NA
size: few
J: TRBJ1-3
V: TRBV6-6
DNA: TGTGCCAGCAGTGGAGACAGGAGCAGCTCTGGAAACACCATATATTTT
CDR3: CASSGDRSSSGNTIYF

D: TRBD1
size: once
J: TRBJ1-6
V: TRBV4-3
DNA: TGCGCCAGCAGCCAATCCTCTTCACAGGGGATGACTTCGCCCCTCCACTTT
CDR3: CASSQSSSQGMTSPLHF

D: NA
size: NA
J: TRBJ2-2
V: TRBV5-1
DNA: TGCGCCAGCAGCTTGGGGGCAGGGACTACCGGGGAGCTGTTTTTT
CDR3: CASSLGAGTTGELFF

D: NA
size: NA
J: TRBJ1-5
V: TRBV30
DNA: TGTGCCTGGAGGGCAGGGGCCTATCAGCCCCAGCATTTT
CDR3: CAWRAGAYQPQHF

D: TRBD1
size: few
J: TRBJ1-1
V: TRBV5-1
DNA: TGCGCCAGCAGCCCAGGGACAGGGGTGGCCACTGAAGCTTTCTTT
CDR3: CASSPGTGVATEAFF

D: TRBD1
size: NA
J: TRBJ2-3
V: TRBV5-4
DNA: TGTGCCAGCAGCTCCCCGACCGGGACAGGGACTCAAGATACGCAGTATTTT
CDR3: CASSSPTGTGTQDTQYF

D: NA
size: NA
J: TRBJ1-1
V: TRBV4-3
DNA: TGCGCCAGCAGCCAAGATGGGGGGGATGGAACTGAAGCTTTCTTT
CDR3: CASSQDGGDGTEAFF

D: NA
size: NA
J: TRBJ2-2
V: TRBV4-2
DNA: TGTGCCAGCAGCCAACCCTCCCGGGGGGCTTATACCGGGGAGCTGCTTTTT
CDR3: CASSQPSRGAYTGELLF

D: TRBD2
size: NA
J: TRBJ2-3
V: TRBV7-9
DNA: TGTGCCAGCAGCCTCGCGGGGGACTTCACAGATACGCAGTATTTT
CDR3: CASSLAGDFTDTQYF

D: TRBD2
size: NA
J: TRBJ2-3
V: TRBV29-1
DNA: TGCAGCGTCTCCCCGTCGAGCGGGAGGAACACAGATACGCAGTATTTT
CDR3: CSVSPSSGRNTDTQYF

D: NA
size: NA
J: TRBJ2-7
V: TRBV7-8
DNA: TGTGCCAGCAGCCCGGACAGCTCCTACGAGCAGTACTTC
CDR3: CASSPDSSYEQYF

D: TRBD2
size: NA
J: TRBJ2-1
V: TRBV4-1
DNA: TGCGCCAGCAGCCAACTAGCGGGGGCCCCCAATGAGCAGTTCTTC
CDR3: CASSQLAGAPNEQFF

D: NA
size: NA
J: TRBJ1-3
V: TRBV30
DNA: TGTGCCTGGAGTGGTTCGTCTGGAAACACCATATATTTT
CDR3: CAWSGSSGNTIYF

D: TRBD1
size: NA
J: TRBJ1-2
V: TRBV7-9
DNA: TGTGCCTTATCGGGAGGGGGCCGGAGGAATGGCTACACCTTC
CDR3: CALSGGGRRNGYTF

D: TRBD1
size: few
J: TRBJ1-2
V: TRBV6-5
DNA: TGTGCCAGCAGTCGACAGGGGAGGGATGGCTACACCTTC
CDR3: CASSRQGRDGYTF